This T cell receptor beta chain was profiled in a study of cytomegalovirus exposure and HLA in healthy donors. Study-level findings and limits: The study had only CMV serostatus as immune exposure information. Analyses of presence/absence relied on an assumption of roughly uniform sequencing depth across donors. Prior analysis indicated that the majority of TCR beta V segments exhibited productivity approximately 87% or approximately 30% of the time.

The CDR3 has 17 residues. After removal of 0 bases from V and 0 bases from J, the junction contained 3 bases not matched to a gene. Germline V gene lookup returns CDR1 SGHAT and CDR2 FQNNGV. Use of 60 Vbeta and 13 Jbeta primers characterized the PCR. The table came from immunoSEQ multiplex PCR; TCRdb's copy has only in-frame clones and leaves some out. The sample consists of approximately 190,000 clones, around 83% of them appearing once. Regarding this clone: What it binds is unknown.

Sequenced input: PBMCs. The source is a man between 40 and 49 years old in good health and CMV-seropositive. This sequence joins TRBV11-2 and TRBJ1-5, with TRBD1 matching over 9 bases. The CDR3 region has the DNA TGTGCCAGCAGCTTAGATCAGGGACAGGGTAGCAATCAGCCCCAGCATTTT. This encodes CASSLDQGQGSNQPQHF.